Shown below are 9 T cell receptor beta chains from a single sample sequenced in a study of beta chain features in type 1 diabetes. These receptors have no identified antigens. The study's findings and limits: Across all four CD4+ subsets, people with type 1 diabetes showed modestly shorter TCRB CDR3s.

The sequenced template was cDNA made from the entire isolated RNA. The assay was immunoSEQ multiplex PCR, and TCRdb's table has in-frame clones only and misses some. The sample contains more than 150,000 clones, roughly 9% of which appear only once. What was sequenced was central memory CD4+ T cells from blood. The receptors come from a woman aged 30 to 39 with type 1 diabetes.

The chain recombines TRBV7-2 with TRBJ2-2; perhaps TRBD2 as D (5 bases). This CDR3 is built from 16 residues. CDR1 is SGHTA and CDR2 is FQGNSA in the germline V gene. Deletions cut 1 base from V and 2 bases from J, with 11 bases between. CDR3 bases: TGTGCCAGCAGCTTAGTCGGCGGGCCAAACACCGGGGAGCTGTTTTTT. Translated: CASSLVGGPNTGELFF.

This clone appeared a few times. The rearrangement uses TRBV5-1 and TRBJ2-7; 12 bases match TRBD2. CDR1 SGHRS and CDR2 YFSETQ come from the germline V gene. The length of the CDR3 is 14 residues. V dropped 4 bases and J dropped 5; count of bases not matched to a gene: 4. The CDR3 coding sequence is TGCGCCAGCAGCCCAGGACTAGCGGGAAACGAGCAGTACTTC. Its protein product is CASSPGLAGNEQYF.

The CDR3 DNA reads TGTGCCAGCAGCTTGGACTTGAACACCGGGGAGCTGTTTTTT. The encoded protein is CASSLDLNTGELFF. This sequence joins TRBV7-9 and TRBJ2-2; tentative D call: TRBD2 (5 bases). This CDR3 region has 14 residues. CDR1 and CDR2 from the germline V gene are SEHNR and FQNEAQ (reference sequence). V was shortened by 3 bases and J by 1 base, with 6 bases between the two germline ends.

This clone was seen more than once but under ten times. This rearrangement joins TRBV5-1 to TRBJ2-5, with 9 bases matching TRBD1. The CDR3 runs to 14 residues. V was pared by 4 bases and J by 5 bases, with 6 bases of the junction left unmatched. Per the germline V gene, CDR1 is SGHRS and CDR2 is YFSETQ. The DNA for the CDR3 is TGCGCCAGCAGCCTTGGACAGGGGTGGGAGACCCAGTACTTC. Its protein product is CASSLGQGWETQYF.

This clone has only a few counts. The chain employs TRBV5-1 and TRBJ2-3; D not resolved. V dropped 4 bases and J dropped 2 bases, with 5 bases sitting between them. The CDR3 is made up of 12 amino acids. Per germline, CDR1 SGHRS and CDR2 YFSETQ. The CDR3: CASSPNTDTQYF. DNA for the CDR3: TGCGCCAGCAGCCCAAACACAGATACGCAGTATTTT.

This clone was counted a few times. CDR3 region: CAISESGGFNQPQHF. CDR3 DNA: TGTGCCATCAGTGAGTCTGGAGGGTTTAATCAGCCCCAGCATTTT. The chain is built from TRBV10-3 and TRBJ1-5; D is ambiguous. The germline V gene has CDR1 ENHRY and CDR2 SYGVKD. The CDR3 consists of 15 residues. V was shortened by 0 bases and J by 4 bases, with 10 bases between the two germline ends.

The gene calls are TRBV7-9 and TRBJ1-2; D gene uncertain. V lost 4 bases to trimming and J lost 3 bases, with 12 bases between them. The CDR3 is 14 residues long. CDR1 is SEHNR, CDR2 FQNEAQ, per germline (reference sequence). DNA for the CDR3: TGTGCCAGCAGCTCACGACTGAGAGACTATGGCTACACCTTC. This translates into CASSSRLRDYGYTF. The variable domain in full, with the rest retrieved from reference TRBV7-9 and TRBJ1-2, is DTGVSQNPRHKITKRGQNVTFRCDPISEHNRLYWYRQTLGQGPEFLTYFQNEAQLEKSRLLSDRFSAERPKGSFSTLEIQRTEQGDSAMYLCASSSRLRDYGYTFGSGTRLTVV.

The CDR3 loop is CASSLEDSNNYGYTF. The CDR3 region has the DNA TGCGCCAGCAGCTTGGAAGACAGCAACAACTATGGCTACACCTTC. The gene calls are TRBV5-1 and TRBJ1-2, with D possibly being TRBD1 (5 bases). The CDR3 has 15 residues. Germline V gene data show CDR1 as SGHRS and CDR2 as YFSETQ. With 0 bases removed from V and 2 bases from J, the gap between germline ends came to 11 bases.

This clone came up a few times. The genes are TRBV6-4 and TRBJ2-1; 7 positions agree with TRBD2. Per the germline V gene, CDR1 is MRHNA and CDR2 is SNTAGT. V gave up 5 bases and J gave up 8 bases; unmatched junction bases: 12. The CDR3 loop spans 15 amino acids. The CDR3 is CASSPLAGVGDEQFF. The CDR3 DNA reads TGTGCCAGCAGTCCCCTGGCGGGAGTTGGAGATGAGCAGTTCTTC.